The 25 T cell receptor beta chains listed next were all sequenced from one sample in a study of blood T cell repertoires in COVID-19. Sequencing was performed with immunoSEQ multiplex PCR; in TCRdb, only in-frame clones are kept and a portion is missing. The sample lists 350,000 or so clones, roughly nine tenths occurring once. Sequencing was performed on peripheral blood. The receptors shown here come from a woman in her sixties or seventies with COVID-19, enrolled during active disease.

V usage is TRBV5-6 and J usage is TRBJ1-2; 8 bases map to TRBD1. V gave up 4 bases and J gave up 4 bases; unmatched junction bases: 6. The CDR3 is made up of 14 amino acids. Germline V CDR1 and CDR2: SGHDT, YYEEEE. Here the CDR3 reads CASSRRTGPYGYTF. The CDR3 coding sequence is TGTGCCAGCAGCAGGAGGACAGGGCCCTATGGCTACACCTTC.

The genes are TRBV7-9 and TRBJ2-1, with TRBD2 identical over 8 bases. Germline lookup yields CDR1 SEHNR and CDR2 FQNEAQ (reference sequence). The trim removed 2 bases at V and 3 bases at J, leaving 3 bases unmatched. The CDR3 contains 15 residues. The DNA for the CDR3 is TGTGCCAGCAGCTTACAAGCGGGAGTCTACAATGAGCAGTTCTTC. The encoded protein is CASSLQAGVYNEQFF. The whole variable domain, remainder taken from reference TRBV7-9 and TRBJ2-1, is DTGVSQNPRHKITKRGQNVTFRCDPISEHNRLYWYRQTLGQGPEFLTYFQNEAQLEKSRLLSDRFSAERPKGSFSTLEIQRTEQGDSAMYLCASSLQAGVYNEQFFGPGTRLTVL.

The V and J genes are TRBV5-4 and TRBJ1-6; D gene ambiguous. The V gene lost 10 bases and the J gene lost 7 bases, with 12 bases spanning the gap. The CDR3 is 12 amino acids. Per germline, CDR1 SGHNT and CDR2 YYREEE (reference sequence). CDR3 sequence (DNA): TGTGCCTTACGGACGGGAAATTCACCCCTCCACTTT. Its protein is CALRTGNSPLHF.

The rearrangement uses TRBV6-5 and TRBJ2-5, with D tentatively TRBD1 (6 bases). The CDR3 extends over 12 amino acids. Looked up from germline, CDR1 is MNHEY and CDR2 is SVGAGI. The ends were cut back, 5 bases at V and 5 bases at J, with 9 bases in the middle. The CDR3: CASSLRGETQYF. The CDR3 nucleotides read TGTGCCAGCAGTCTCAGGGGCGAGACCCAGTACTTC.

A note on this clone: Other DNA sequences from this sample encode an identical CDR3 as well. This chain joins TRBV5-1 and TRBJ1-2, with 9 bases lining up with TRBD1. V shed 0 bases, J shed 8 bases, and the junction held 5 bases outside the gene matches. The CDR3 length is 14 residues. In germline, CDR1 is SGHRS, CDR2 YFSETQ. The chain's CDR3 is CASSLGDRAGGYTF. CDR3 DNA sequence: TGCGCCAGCAGCTTGGGGGACAGGGCGGGAGGCTACACCTTC.

The chain uses TRBV7-3 and TRBJ2-5, with 7 positions matching TRBD2. Per germline, CDR1 SGHTA and CDR2 FQGTGA. V shed 2 bases, J shed 5 bases, and the junction held 20 bases outside the gene matches. The CDR3 runs 19 residues. The CDR3, as DNA: TGTGCCAGCAGCTTAGGAATTTTTGGGCGGCGGGGGAATCGGGAGACCCAGTACTTC. Translation: CASSLGIFGRRGNRETQYF.

This chain joins TRBV2 and TRBJ1-5; D is possibly TRBD1 (6 bases). CDR3 length equals 15 residues. V dropped 6 bases and J dropped 3 bases, with 15 bases sitting between them. Germline V CDR1 and CDR2: SNHLY, FYNNEI. CDR3 nucleotides: TGTGCCAGCAGGGCCACAGGGATTTACAATCAGCCCCAGCATTTT. The encoded protein is CASRATGIYNQPQHF.

V usage is TRBV7-9 and J usage is TRBJ1-1; the D is unclear. The CDR3 contains 12 residues. Germline V gene data show CDR1 as SEHNR and CDR2 as FQNEAQ (reference sequence). V was trimmed by 5 bases and J by 5 bases, leaving 9 bases between them. The CDR3 region has the DNA TGTGCCAGCAGCAACCAGGTAACTGAAGCTTTCTTT. Encoded protein: CASSNQVTEAFF.

The rearrangement links TRBV3-1 (or the pseudogene TRBV3-2) to TRBJ1-3, with D possibly TRBD1 on 6 matching bases. The CDR3 covers 15 residues. From germline, CDR1 is LGHDT and CDR2 YNNKEL (reference sequence). V gave up 1 base and J gave up 2 bases, with 9 bases separating them. The CDR3 bases are TGTGCCAGCAGCCAAGGGACAGCGACTGGAAACACCATATATTTT. This codes for CASSQGTATGNTIYF.

The V gene is TRBV5-1, the J gene TRBJ1-2; D gene ambiguous. CDR1 and CDR2 (germline): SGHRS, YFSETQ. The CDR3 covers 15 residues. V was cut by 4 bases and J by 3 bases, with 16 bases left in between. CDR3 region: CASSPSGKADYGYTF. The DNA of the CDR3 is TGCGCCAGCAGCCCCTCCGGGAAAGCGGACTATGGCTACACCTTC.

This clone was observed a few times. The rearrangement links TRBV6-5 to TRBJ1-1, with 8 bases lining up with TRBD1. Germline V gives CDR1 MNHEY, CDR2 SVGAGI. The CDR3 covers 13 residues. J lost 11 bases, V lost 6 bases, and 11 bases had no gene match. The CDR3 spells CASSQAGTGLAFF. The CDR3 bases are TGTGCCAGCAGCCAGGCCGGGACAGGCTTGGCTTTCTTT.

The rearrangement uses TRBV5-1 and TRBJ1-1; D unclear. The CDR3 has 12 residues. Germline CDR1 reads SGHRS; CDR2 reads YFSETQ. Trimming cost V 5 bases and J 3 bases, with 8 bases left between them. The CDR3 bases are TGCGCCAGCAGGCGAGCGGACACTGAAGCTTTCTTT. Translation gives CASRRADTEAFF.

This sequence joins TRBV2 and TRBJ1-6; no clear D gene. Germline CDR1 SNHLY, CDR2 FYNNEI. Trimming took off 8 bases at V and 8 bases at J, with 13 bases between the two ends. This CDR3 is built from 13 residues. Here the CDR3 DNA reads TGTGCCAGCCAGAAATTTACCTATTCACCCCTCCACTTT. It is translated as CASQKFTYSPLHF.

The V call is TRBV19, the J call TRBJ1-2; TRBD1 might be the D (5 bases). The CDR3 covers 14 residues. V was clipped by 1 base and J by 2 bases, with 8 bases between them. Germline V gives CDR1 LNHDA, CDR2 SQIVND (reference sequence). In nucleotides, the CDR3 is TGTGCCAGTAGTATAGGAGCAGGGAACTATGGCTACACCTTC. This codes for CASSIGAGNYGYTF.

V usage is TRBV5-6 and J usage is TRBJ1-3; possibly TRBD1 for D (5 bases). V dropped 4 bases and J dropped 0 bases, with 14 bases sitting between them. The CDR3 consists of 16 residues. Germline lookup yields CDR1 SGHDT and CDR2 YYEEEE. CDR3: CASSDSRRVSGNTIYF. CDR3 DNA: TGTGCCAGCAGCGACTCACGCAGGGTCTCTGGAAACACCATATATTTT.

The chain uses TRBV5-5 and TRBJ2-5; 7 nucleotides align to TRBD1. Germline V gene sequence: CDR1 SGHKS, CDR2 YYEKEE (reference sequence). After removal of 2 bases from V and 4 bases from J, the junction contained 5 bases not matched to a gene. This CDR3 comprises 14 residues. DNA for the CDR3: TGTGCCAGCAGCTTACCACAGGGGAGAGAGACCCAGTACTTC. It yields the protein CASSLPQGRETQYF.

This clone appeared a single time. The chain is built from TRBV28 and TRBJ1-2; a weak D match, TRBD1 (6 bases). Germline assignment: CDR1 MDHEN and CDR2 SYDVKM. There are 14 residues in the CDR3. V gave up 1 base and J gave up 2 bases, with 8 bases separating them. The CDR3 reads CASSLLRGNYGYTF. The CDR3 DNA reads TGTGCCAGCAGTTTATTAAGGGGGAACTATGGCTACACCTTC.

V is TRBV30 and J is TRBJ1-1; 10 positions match TRBD1. The CDR3 has 13 residues. V shed 1 base, J shed 4 bases, and the junction held 0 bases outside the gene matches. Germline loops: CDR1 GTSNPN, CDR2 SVGIG (reference sequence). CDR3 in amino acids: CAWSGDRGTEAFF. The DNA of the CDR3 is TGTGCCTGGAGTGGGGACAGGGGCACTGAAGCTTTCTTT.

Concerning this clone: The junction and the germline gene differ at one end; a read error may be behind it. The CDR3 sequence is CASNLRQLSNQPQHF. For the CDR3, the DNA is TGCGCCAGCAACTTGAGACAGTTGAGCAATCAGCCCCAGCATTTT. This chain uses TRBV5-1 with TRBJ1-5; D perhaps matches TRBD1 (5 bases). The CDR3 sequence is 15 residues long. Germline V CDR1 and CDR2: SGHRS, YFSETQ.

The J gene is TRBJ1-5, the V gene TRBV6-5; TRBD1 agrees at 8 bases. Looked up from germline, CDR1 is MNHEY and CDR2 is SVGAGI. V lost 10 bases and J lost 4; bases outside the gene matches: 6. CDR3 length equals 13 residues. CDR3 DNA sequence: TGTGCCACCGGGACAGGCTCAAATCAGCCCCAGCATTTT. This gives the protein CATGTGSNQPQHF.

This chain connects TRBV5-1 to TRBJ1-6, with D possibly TRBD1 on 6 matching bases. CDR3 length equals 15 residues. Trimming stripped 7 bases from V and 7 bases from J, with 18 bases between. From germline, CDR1 is SGHRS and CDR2 YFSETQ. CDR3 nucleotide sequence: TGCGCCAGCTCTGGGGGTAGGGGGATGAATTCACCCCTCCACTTT. This translates into CASSGGRGMNSPLHF.

This clone was seen only once. V usage is TRBV19 and J usage is TRBJ1-2, with D unclear. Per germline, CDR1 LNHDA and CDR2 SQIVND (reference sequence). This CDR3 region has 13 residues. V lost 7 bases and J lost 4, with 13 bases in between. This chain's CDR3 is CASTHPAGYGYTF. The CDR3 coding sequence is TGTGCCAGTACCCATCCAGCGGGCTATGGCTACACCTTC. Complete variable domain (other parts from reference TRBV19 and TRBJ1-2): DGGITQSPKYLFRKEGQNVTLSCEQNLNHDAMYWYRQDPGQGLRLIYYSQIVNDFQKGDIAEGYSVSREKKESFPLTVTSAQKNPTAFYLCASTHPAGYGYTFGSGTRLTVV.

In this sample, this clone turned up once. The chain carries TRBV15 and TRBJ2-2, with 8 bases aligning to TRBD1. The germline V gene encodes CDR1 LNHNV and CDR2 YYDKDF (reference sequence). The CDR3 loop spans 16 amino acids. V was pared by 3 bases and J by 0 bases, with 3 bases of the junction left unmatched. The CDR3 nucleotides are TGTGCCACCAGCAGGCGGGACAGGACGAACACCGGGGAGCTGTTTTTT. This sequence encodes CATSRRDRTNTGELFF.

This chain joins TRBV5-6 and TRBJ1-1; 8 bases match TRBD1. Germline CDR1 reads SGHDT; CDR2 reads YYEEEE. V trimming: 2 bases; J trimming: 2 bases; junction bases outside the gene matches: 5. This CDR3 is 15 amino acids long. CDR3 nucleotides: TGTGCCAGCAGCTTTCAGGGGGCGCCCAACACTGAAGCTTTCTTT. It is translated as CASSFQGAPNTEAFF.

The chain couples TRBV5-1 to TRBJ1-2; D unclear. Germline CDR1 and CDR2: SGHRS and YFSETQ. This CDR3 has 12 residues. Trimming left V 4 bases short and J 8 bases short, with 12 bases between. The CDR3 bases are TGCGCCAGCAGCCTTTCTCTTACAGGCTACACCTTC. Its translation: CASSLSLTGYTF.